Presented here are 15 T cell receptor beta chains from one specimen sequenced in a study of regulatory T cells in long-lasting Graves disease. Time point described: newly diagnosed GD, antithyroid drugs for less than 3 months. Construction of the TCR library relied on RNA isolated from PBMCs. Arm-PCR with iRepertoire HTBI primers amplified the CDR3 regions for these TCR beta libraries. TCRdb fed the multiplex PCR reads into MiXCR, producing one record per CDR3 protein. Of roughly 360,000 distinct CDR3 sequences in the sample, about an eighth were seen once. This same sample was also taken into another study, of T cells in Graves' hyperthyroidism and ophthalmopathy.

The source was peripheral blood mononuclear cells (PBMCs), collected at new diagnosis, from a patient treated with antithyroid drugs. The receptors originated from a young woman with Graves disease.

The CDR3 loop is CAIHPTLDRNTGELFF. The CDR3 region has the DNA TGTGCCATCCACCCCACCCTTGATAGGAACACCGGGGAGCTGTTTTTT. J is TRBJ2-2 and V is TRBV10-3; D is uncertain. Germline V lookup: CDR1 ENHRY, CDR2 SYGVKD. CDR3 length equals 16 residues. V dropped 8 bases and J dropped 1 base, with 17 bases sitting between them.

This clonotype was observed at least ten times. The genes are TRBV6-2 or TRBV6-3 and TRBJ2-7, with 9 positions matching TRBD2. With V trimmed by 0 bases and J by 2 bases, 5 bases remained unmatched. The CDR3 is made up of 16 amino acids. Germline V lookup: CDR1 MNHEY, CDR2 SVGEGT. CDR3 bases: TGTGCCAGCAGTTACTCGAGAAGCGGGGGGACCTACGAGCAGTACTTC. Its translation: CASSYSRSGGTYEQYF.

The chain links TRBV5-1 to TRBJ2-1; D is perhaps TRBD1 (6 bases). Between the trimmed V and J ends, which lost 6 bases and 7 bases, there was a span of 14 bases. Germline V gene lookup returns CDR1 SGHRS and CDR2 YFSETQ. This CDR3 has 13 amino acids. Here the CDR3 reads CASTVDRGNEQFF. In nucleotides, the CDR3 is TGCGCCAGCACCGTGGACAGAGGAAATGAGCAGTTCTTC.

Details on this clonotype: This may come from a read error, since a much larger clone is one base off. J is TRBJ2-3 and V is TRBV2; possible D gene TRBD1, 6 bases. The CDR3 has 17 residues. CDR1 and CDR2 from the germline V gene are SNHLY and FYNNEI. Between the trimmed V and J ends, which lost 6 bases and 2 bases, there was a span of 21 bases. CDR3 protein: CASSHRTEARFTDTQYF. The CDR3 bases are TGTGCCAGCAGCCACCGGACAGAGGCCCGGTTCACAGATACGCAGTATTTT. The full variable domain, in which reference TRBV2 and TRBJ2-3 provide the parts outside the CDR3, is EPEVTQTPSHQVTQMGQEVILRCVPISNHLYFYWYRQILGQKVEFLVSFYNNEISEKSEIFDDQFSVERPDGSNFTLKIRSTKLEDSAMYFCASSHRTEARFTDTQYFGPGTRLTVL.

There are a few counts of this clonotype. The rearrangement joins TRBV12-3 or TRBV12-4 to TRBJ1-3; 9 nucleotides agree with TRBD1. V shed 4 bases and J 3 bases; nucleotides not matched to a gene: 7. The CDR3 is 16 amino acids. In DNA form, the CDR3 reads TGTGCCAGCAGTTACAGGGGGCGTGTGTTTGGAAACACCATATATTTT. This encodes CASSYRGRVFGNTIYF.

This clonotype was seen a few times. The chain couples TRBV29-1 to TRBJ1-2, with no clear D. Deletions cut 7 bases from V and 8 bases from J, with 11 bases between. Germline V gene data show CDR1 as SQVTM and CDR2 as ANQGSEA. This CDR3 has 10 amino acids. The CDR3 DNA reads TGCAGCGCCGGGATTTTGGGCTACACCTTC. Its translation is CSAGILGYTF. The whole variable domain, remainder taken from reference TRBV29-1 and TRBJ1-2, is SAVISQKPSRDICQRGTSLTIQCQVDSQVTMMFWYRQQPGQSLTLIATANQGSEATYESGFVIDKFPISRPNLTFSTLTVSNMSPEDSSIYLCSAGILGYTFGSGTRLTVV.

J is TRBJ1-2 and V is TRBV13; D is unresolved. Germline V CDR1 and CDR2: PRHDT, FYEKMQ (reference sequence). The CDR3 is 12 residues long. Between the trimmed V and J ends, which lost 5 bases and 5 bases, there was a span of 9 bases. The CDR3: CASSPVGYGYTF. The CDR3 DNA is TGTGCCAGCAGCCCCGTTGGGTATGGCTACACCTTC.

This clonotype was counted many times. V and J are TRBV7-9 and TRBJ2-5; possibly TRBD1 for D (5 bases). Trimming removed 6 bases at V and 1 base at J, with 12 bases between. The germline V gene encodes CDR1 SEHNR and CDR2 FQNEAQ (reference sequence). The CDR3 has 14 amino acids. DNA for the CDR3: TGTGCCAGCAGGCTAGAGACAGTCCAAGAGACCCAGTACTTC. It is translated as CASRLETVQETQYF.

This clonotype occurred a few times. This rearrangement joins TRBV20-1 to TRBJ2-7; D could derive from TRBD1 or TRBD2 (5 bases each). The CDR3 has 13 amino acids. Trimming took 0 bases from V and 9 from J, leaving 15 bases between them. Germline CDR1 DFQATT, CDR2 SNEGSKA (reference sequence). The CDR3 loop reads CSARDEGPTGQYF. Here the CDR3 DNA reads TGCAGTGCTAGAGATGAGGGTCCAACAGGGCAGTACTTC.

This clonotype was observed at least ten times. The junction differs from germline at one of its ends, possibly a read error. The chain has TRBV27 and TRBJ1-6; D not certain. The germline V gene encodes CDR1 MNHEY and CDR2 SMNVEV (reference sequence). CDR3 length: 14 residues. CDR3 sequence: CVSSPRVLSSPLHF. The CDR3 DNA reads TGTGTCAGCAGTCCTAGGGTTCTCAGTTCACCCCTCCACTTT.

This clonotype was counted between two and nine times. The chain joins TRBV5-5 to TRBJ2-7, with 11 bases that match TRBD2. Germline CDR1 is SGHKS and CDR2 is YYEKEE (reference sequence). The CDR3 totals 18 residues. The V gene end was trimmed by 6 bases and the J gene end by 0 bases; junction bases not matched to a gene: 14. In DNA form, the CDR3 reads TGTGCCAGCACCCGGGGGGTTTCGGGACTAGCGGACTCCTACGAGCAGTACTTC. Translated, it gives CASTRGVSGLADSYEQYF.

This clonotype was seen a few times. A much larger clone differs by one base, so this may be a read error. The V call is TRBV3-1, the J call TRBJ1-1; D call uncertain. The length of the CDR3 is 12 residues. Germline lookup yields CDR1 LGHDT and CDR2 YNNKEL (reference sequence). V was clipped by 2 bases and J by 1 base, with 2 bases between them. This chain's CDR3 is CASSQWNTEAFF. The DNA of the CDR3 is TGTGCCAGCAGCCAATGGAACACTGAAGCTTTCTTT.

The rearrangement uses TRBV19 and TRBJ1-2, with 9 bases that match TRBD1. There are 14 residues in the CDR3. Per germline, CDR1 LNHDA and CDR2 SQIVND (reference sequence). Trimming cost V 6 bases and J 5 bases; bases outside gene matches: 7. The DNA of the CDR3 is TGTGCCAGTAGGAGTGGGGACAGGGCGTATGGCTACACCTTC. This encodes CASRSGDRAYGYTF.

This clonotype was seen repeatedly, ten times or more. This chain's CDR3 is CAITLGAAGAQETQYF. The CDR3 coding sequence is TGTGCCATCACTTTGGGCGCAGCGGGCGCACAAGAGACCCAGTACTTC. The chain is built from TRBV24-1 and TRBJ2-5, with TRBD2 as a possible D gene (6 bases). Germline CDR1 reads KGHDR; CDR2 reads SFDVKD. With 11 bases removed from V and 2 bases from J, the gap between germline ends came to 23 bases. The CDR3 loop spans 16 amino acids.

This clonotype came up a few times. An end of the junction differs from the germline gene, which may be a read error. The J gene is TRBJ2-5, the V gene TRBV5-1, with D tentatively TRBD1 (5 bases). The CDR3 is 13 amino acids. Germline loops: CDR1 SGHRS, CDR2 YFSETQ. The CDR3 sequence: CASSLGVEETQYF. Written as DNA, the CDR3 is TGTGCCAGCAGCCTAGGGGTAGAGGAGACCCAGTACTTC.